There are a few counts of the clone carrying this T cell receptor (beta chain). The germline V gene encodes CDR1 DFQATT and CDR2 SNEGSKA (reference sequence). The J segment lost 6 bases and the V segment lost 1 base, leaving 6 bases of the junction unmatched. This CDR3 contains 15 residues. The data stem from a study of T cells in Graves' hyperthyroidism and ophthalmopathy. Diagnostic decisions used clinical symptoms, serum thyroxine and TRAb, thyroid ultrasound and orbital computed tomography. Regions amplified from RNA transcripts were the TCR beta CDR3 regions. HTBI primers were used for first-round RT-PCR of the TCR CDR3. TCRdb reprocessed the multiplex PCR reads via MiXCR and lists one record per CDR3 protein. The sample holds roughly 260,000 distinct CDR3 sequences, approximately 15% seen once.

The source of this sequence is a middle-aged woman with Graves' hyperthyroidism that later progressed to Graves' ophthalmopathy. This chain links TRBV20-1 with TRBJ1-2; 12 bases map to TRBD1. The sequenced material came from blood. CDR3: CSARGPGQGANGYTF. The CDR3 DNA is TGCAGTGCTAGAGGCCCGGGACAGGGGGCAAATGGCTACACCTTC.